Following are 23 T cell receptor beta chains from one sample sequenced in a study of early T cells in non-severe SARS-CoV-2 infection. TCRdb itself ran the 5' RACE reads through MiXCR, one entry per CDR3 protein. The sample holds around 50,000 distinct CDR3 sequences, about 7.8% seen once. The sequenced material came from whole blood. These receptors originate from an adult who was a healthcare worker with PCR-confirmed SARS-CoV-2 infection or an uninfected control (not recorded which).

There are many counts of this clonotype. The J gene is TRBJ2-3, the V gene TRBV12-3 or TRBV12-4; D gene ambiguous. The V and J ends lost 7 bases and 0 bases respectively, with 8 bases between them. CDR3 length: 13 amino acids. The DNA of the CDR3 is TGTGCCAGCAAATTAGACAGCACAGATACGCAGTATTTT. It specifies CASKLDSTDTQYF.

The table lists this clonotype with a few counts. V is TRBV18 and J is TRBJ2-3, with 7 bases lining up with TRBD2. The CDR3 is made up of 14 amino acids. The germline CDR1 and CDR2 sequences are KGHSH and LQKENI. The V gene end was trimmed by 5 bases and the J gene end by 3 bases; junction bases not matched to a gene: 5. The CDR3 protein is CASSKEAGTDTQYF. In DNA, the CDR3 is TGTGCCAGCTCAAAGGAAGCGGGGACAGATACGCAGTATTTT.

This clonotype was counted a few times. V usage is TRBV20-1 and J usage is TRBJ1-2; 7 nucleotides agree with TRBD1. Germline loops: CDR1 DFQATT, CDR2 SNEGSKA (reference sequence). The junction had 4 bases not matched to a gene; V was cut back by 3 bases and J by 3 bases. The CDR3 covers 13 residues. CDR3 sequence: CSASGGGHYGYTF. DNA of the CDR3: TGCAGTGCTAGCGGAGGGGGCCACTATGGCTACACCTTC.

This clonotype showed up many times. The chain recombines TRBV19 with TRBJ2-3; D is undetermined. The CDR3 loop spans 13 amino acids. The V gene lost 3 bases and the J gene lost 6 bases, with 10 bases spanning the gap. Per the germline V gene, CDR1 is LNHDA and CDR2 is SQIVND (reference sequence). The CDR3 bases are TGTGCCAGTAGTATGCCGGGCCGGGATACGCAGTATTTT. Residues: CASSMPGRDTQYF.

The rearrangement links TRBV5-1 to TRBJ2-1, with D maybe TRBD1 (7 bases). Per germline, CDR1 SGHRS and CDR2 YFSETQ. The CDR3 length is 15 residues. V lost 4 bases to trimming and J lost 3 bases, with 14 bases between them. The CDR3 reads CASSAGQIYYNEQFF. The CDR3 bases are TGCGCCAGCAGCGCGGGACAGATATACTACAATGAGCAGTTCTTC.

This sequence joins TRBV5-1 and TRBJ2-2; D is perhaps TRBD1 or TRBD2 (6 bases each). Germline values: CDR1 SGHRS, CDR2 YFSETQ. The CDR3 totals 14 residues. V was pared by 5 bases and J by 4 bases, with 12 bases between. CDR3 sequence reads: CASSGGRSTGELFF. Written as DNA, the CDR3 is TGCGCCAGCAGTGGGGGGCGGAGCACCGGGGAGCTGTTTTTT.

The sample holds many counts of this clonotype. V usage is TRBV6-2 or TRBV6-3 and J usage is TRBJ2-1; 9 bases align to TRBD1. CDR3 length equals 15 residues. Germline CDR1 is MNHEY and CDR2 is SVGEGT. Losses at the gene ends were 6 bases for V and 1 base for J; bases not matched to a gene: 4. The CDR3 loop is CASRTGTGSYNEQFF. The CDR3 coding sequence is TGTGCCAGCAGGACCGGGACAGGGTCCTACAATGAGCAGTTCTTC.

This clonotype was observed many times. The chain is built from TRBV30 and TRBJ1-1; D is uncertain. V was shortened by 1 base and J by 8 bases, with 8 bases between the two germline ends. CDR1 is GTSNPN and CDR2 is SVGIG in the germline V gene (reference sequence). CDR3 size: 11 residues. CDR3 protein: CAWSGNQEAFF. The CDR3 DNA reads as TGTGCCTGGAGTGGAAACCAGGAAGCTTTCTTT.

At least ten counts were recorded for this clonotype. Written as DNA, the CDR3 is TGTGCCAGCTCACCAGCGTCAGGGGGTACTTCACCCCTCCACTTT. It is translated as CASSPASGGTSPLHF. The rearrangement uses TRBV18 and TRBJ1-6; 7 nucleotides line up with TRBD1. The CDR3 contains 15 residues. V gave up 2 bases and J gave up 9 bases; unmatched junction bases: 7. Germline V CDR1 and CDR2: KGHSH, LQKENI.

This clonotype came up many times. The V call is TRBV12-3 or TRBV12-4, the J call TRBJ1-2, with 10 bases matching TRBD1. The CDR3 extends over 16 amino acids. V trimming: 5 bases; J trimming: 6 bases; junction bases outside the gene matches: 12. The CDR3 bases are TGTGCCAGCAGTAAACACAGGACAGGGGGAGCTAATGGCTACACCTTC. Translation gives CASSKHRTGGANGYTF.

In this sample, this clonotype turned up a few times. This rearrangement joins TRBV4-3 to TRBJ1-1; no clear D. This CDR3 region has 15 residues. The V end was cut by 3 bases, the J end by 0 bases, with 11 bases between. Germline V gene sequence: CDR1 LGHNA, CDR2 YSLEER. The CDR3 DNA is TGCGCCAGCAGCCAGGAGAGATCACTGAACACTGAAGCTTTCTTT. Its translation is CASSQERSLNTEAFF.

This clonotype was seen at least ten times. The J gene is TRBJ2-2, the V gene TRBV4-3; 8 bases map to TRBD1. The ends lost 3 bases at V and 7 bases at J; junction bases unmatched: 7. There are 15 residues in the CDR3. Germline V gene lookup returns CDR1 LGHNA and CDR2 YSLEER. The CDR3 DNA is TGCGCCAGCAGCCATATTCGACAGGGGAACGGGGAGCTGTTTTTT. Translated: CASSHIRQGNGELFF.

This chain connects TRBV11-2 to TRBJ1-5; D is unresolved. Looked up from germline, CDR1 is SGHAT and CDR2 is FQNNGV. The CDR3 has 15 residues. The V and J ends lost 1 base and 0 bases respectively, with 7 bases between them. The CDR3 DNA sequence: TGTGCCAGCAGCTTAGGGTGGTATAGCAATCAGCCCCAGCATTTT. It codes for CASSLGWYSNQPQHF.

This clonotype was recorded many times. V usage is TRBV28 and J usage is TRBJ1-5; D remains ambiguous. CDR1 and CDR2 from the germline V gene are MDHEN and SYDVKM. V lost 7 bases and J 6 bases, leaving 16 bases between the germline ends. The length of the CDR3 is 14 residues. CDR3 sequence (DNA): TGTGCCAGCATTCGGGCCTCCTGGAGTCAGCCCCAGCATTTT. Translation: CASIRASWSQPQHF.

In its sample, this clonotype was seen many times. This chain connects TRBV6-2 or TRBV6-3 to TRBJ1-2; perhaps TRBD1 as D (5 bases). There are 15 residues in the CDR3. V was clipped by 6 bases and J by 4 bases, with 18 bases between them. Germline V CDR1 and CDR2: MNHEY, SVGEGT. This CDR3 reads CASSPLDRRVYGYTF. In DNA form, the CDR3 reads TGTGCCAGCAGCCCTCTCGACAGACGCGTCTATGGCTACACCTTC.

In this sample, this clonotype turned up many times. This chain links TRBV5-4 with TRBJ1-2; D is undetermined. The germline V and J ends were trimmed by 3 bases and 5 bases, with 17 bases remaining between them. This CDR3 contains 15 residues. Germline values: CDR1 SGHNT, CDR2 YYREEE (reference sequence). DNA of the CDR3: TGTGCCAGCAGCTCCTCCGGCCGAAGAGGGTATGGCTACACCTTC. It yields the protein CASSSSGRRGYGYTF. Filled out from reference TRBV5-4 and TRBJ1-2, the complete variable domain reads ETGVTQSPTHLIKTRGQQVTLRCSSQSGHNTVSWYQQALGQGPQFIFQYYREEENGRGNFPPRFSGLQFPNYSSELNVNALELDDSALYLCASSSSGRRGYGYTFGSGTRLTVV.

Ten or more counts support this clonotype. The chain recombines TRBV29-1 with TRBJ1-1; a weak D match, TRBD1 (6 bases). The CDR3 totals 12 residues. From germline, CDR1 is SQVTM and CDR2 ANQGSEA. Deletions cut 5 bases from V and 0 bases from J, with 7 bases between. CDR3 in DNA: TGCAGCGTTTGGGGGCTGAACACTGAAGCTTTCTTT. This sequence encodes CSVWGLNTEAFF.

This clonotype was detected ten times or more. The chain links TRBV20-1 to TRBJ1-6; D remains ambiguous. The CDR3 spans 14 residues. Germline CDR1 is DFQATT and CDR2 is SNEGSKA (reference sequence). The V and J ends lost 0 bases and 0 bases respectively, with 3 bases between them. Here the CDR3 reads CSARDGSYNSPLHF. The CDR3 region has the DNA TGCAGTGCTAGAGACGGCTCCTATAATTCACCCCTCCACTTT.

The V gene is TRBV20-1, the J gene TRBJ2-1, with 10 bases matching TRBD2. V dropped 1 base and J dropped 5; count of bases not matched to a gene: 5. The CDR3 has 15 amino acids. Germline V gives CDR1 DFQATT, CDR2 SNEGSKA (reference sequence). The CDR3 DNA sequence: TGCAGTGCTAGAGGCCTAGCGGGGGCCGACAATGAGCAGTTCTTC. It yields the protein CSARGLAGADNEQFF.

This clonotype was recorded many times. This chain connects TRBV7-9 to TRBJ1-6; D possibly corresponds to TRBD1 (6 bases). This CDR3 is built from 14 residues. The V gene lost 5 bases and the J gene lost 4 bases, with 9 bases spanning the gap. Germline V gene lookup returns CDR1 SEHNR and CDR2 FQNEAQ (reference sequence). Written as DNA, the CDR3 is TGTGCCAGCAGCGATGGACAGTATAATTCACCCCTCCACTTT. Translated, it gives CASSDGQYNSPLHF.

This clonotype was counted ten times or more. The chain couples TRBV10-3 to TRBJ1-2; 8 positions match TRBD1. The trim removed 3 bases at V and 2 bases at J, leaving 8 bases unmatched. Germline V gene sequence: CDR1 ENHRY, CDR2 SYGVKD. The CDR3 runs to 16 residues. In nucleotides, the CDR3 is TGTGCCATCAGTGATTTGAGACAGGGGCTCAACTATGGCTACACCTTC. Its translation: CAISDLRQGLNYGYTF.

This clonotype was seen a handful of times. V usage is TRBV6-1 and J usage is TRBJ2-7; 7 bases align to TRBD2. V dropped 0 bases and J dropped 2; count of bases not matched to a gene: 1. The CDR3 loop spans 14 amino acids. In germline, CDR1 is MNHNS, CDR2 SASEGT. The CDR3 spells CASSEAGGTYEQYF. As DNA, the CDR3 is TGTGCCAGCAGTGAAGCGGGGGGGACCTACGAGCAGTACTTC.

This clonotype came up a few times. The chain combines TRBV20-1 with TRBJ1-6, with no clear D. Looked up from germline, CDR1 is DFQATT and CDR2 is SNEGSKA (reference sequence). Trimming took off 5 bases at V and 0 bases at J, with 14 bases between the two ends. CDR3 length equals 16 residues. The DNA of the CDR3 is TGCAGTGCTCCGCTCCGGGCGAGCTCCTATAATTCACCCCTCCACTTT. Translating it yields CSAPLRASSYNSPLHF.